This TCR beta chain was observed in a study of cytomegalovirus exposure and HLA in healthy donors. General study findings and limits: The listing of 150 to 200 TCR beta chains classed them as cytomegalovirus-associated.

As to this clone: Its antigen is still unknown.

V lost 6 bases and J 5 bases, leaving 5 bases between the germline ends. This CDR3 contains 11 residues. CDR1 and CDR2 (germline): MNHEY, SMNVEV (reference sequence). Profiling relied on immunoSEQ multiplex PCR, and the TCRdb table lists in-frame clones only, not all of them. Altogether about 240,000 clones are present, approximately 84% being singletons, with the ten largest covering around 1.2%. The receptor comes from a woman aged 25 to 39 in good health and CMV-seropositive. Sequenced sample: PBMCs. V usage is TRBV27 and J usage is TRBJ2-1; D is unresolved. In DNA form, the CDR3 reads TGTGCCAGCAGCACGGACAATGAGCAGTTCTTC. The encoded protein is CASSTDNEQFF.